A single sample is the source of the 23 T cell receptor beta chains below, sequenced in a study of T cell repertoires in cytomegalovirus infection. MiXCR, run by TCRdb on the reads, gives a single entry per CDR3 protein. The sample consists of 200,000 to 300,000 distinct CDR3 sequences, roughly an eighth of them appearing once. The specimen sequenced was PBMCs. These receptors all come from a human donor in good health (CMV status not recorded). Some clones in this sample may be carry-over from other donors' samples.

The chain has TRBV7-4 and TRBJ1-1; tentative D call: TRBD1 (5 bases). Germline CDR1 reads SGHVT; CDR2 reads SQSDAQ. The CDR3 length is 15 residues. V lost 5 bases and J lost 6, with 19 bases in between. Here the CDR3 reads CASSPQADGGPEAFF. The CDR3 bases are TGTGCCAGCAGCCCCCAAGCCGACGGGGGACCTGAAGCTTTCTTT.

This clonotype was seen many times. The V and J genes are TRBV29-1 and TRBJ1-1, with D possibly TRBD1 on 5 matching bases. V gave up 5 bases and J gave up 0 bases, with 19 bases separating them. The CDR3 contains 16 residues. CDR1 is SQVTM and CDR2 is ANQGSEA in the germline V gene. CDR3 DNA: TGCAGCGTTCAGGCTCCCCGGGGGTTTATGAACACTGAAGCTTTCTTT. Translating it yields CSVQAPRGFMNTEAFF.

CDR3 protein: CASSIHQGQGNQPQHF. CDR3 DNA: TGTGCCAGTAGTATTCACCAGGGACAGGGCAATCAGCCCCAGCATTTT. The chain recombines TRBV19 with TRBJ1-5; 8 nucleotides align to TRBD1. The CDR3 is 16 amino acids. V shed 3 bases, J shed 2 bases, and the junction held 6 bases outside the gene matches. Germline values: CDR1 LNHDA, CDR2 SQIVND (reference sequence).

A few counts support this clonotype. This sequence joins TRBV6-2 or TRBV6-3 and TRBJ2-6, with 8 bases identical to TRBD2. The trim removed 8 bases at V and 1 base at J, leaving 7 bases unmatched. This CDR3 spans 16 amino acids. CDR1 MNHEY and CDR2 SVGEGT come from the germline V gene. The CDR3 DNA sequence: TGTGCCAGCCAAGAAGCGGGGGCGTCTGGGGCCAACGTCCTGACTTTC. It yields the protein CASQEAGASGANVLTF.

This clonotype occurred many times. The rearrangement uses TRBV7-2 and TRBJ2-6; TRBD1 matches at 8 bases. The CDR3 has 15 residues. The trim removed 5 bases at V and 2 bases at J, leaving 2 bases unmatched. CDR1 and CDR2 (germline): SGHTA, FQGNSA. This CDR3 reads CASSPDRAGANVLTF. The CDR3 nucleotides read TGTGCCAGCAGCCCGGACAGGGCTGGGGCCAACGTCCTGACTTTC.

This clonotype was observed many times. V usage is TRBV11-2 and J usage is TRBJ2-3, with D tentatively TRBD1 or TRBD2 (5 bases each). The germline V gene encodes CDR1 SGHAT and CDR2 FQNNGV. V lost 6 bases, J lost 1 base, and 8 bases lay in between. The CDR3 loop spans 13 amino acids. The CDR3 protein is CASSRGRTDTQYF. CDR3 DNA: TGTGCCAGCAGTCGGGGCCGCACAGATACGCAGTATTTT.

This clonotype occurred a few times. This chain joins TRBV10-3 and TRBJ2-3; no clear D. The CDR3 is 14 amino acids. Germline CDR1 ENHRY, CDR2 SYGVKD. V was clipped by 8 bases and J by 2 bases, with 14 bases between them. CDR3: CAIGEASTTDTQYF. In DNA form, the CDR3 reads TGTGCCATCGGAGAGGCAAGCACCACAGATACGCAGTATTTT.

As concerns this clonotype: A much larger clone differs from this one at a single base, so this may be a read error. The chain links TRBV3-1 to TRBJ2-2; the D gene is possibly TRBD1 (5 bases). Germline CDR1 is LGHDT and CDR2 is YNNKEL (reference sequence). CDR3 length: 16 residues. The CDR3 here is CANSQGRGLNTGELFF. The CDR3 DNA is TGTGCCAACAGCCAAGGAAGGGGCCTGAACACCGGGGAGCTGTTTTTT.

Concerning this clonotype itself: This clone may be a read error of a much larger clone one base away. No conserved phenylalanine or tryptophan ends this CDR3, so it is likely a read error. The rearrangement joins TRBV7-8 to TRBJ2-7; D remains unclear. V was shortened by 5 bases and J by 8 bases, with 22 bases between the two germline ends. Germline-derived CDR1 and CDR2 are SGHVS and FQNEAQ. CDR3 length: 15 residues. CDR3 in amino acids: CASSLLHQDPGKQYI. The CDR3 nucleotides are TGTGCCAGCAGCCTCCTACATCAGGACCCTGGCAAGCAGTACATC.

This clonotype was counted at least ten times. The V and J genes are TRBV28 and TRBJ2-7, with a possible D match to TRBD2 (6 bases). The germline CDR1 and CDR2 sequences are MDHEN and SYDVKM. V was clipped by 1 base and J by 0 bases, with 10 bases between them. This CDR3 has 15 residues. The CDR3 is CASSLLLGSSYEQYF. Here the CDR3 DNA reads TGTGCCAGCAGTTTATTACTCGGGAGCTCCTACGAGCAGTACTTC.

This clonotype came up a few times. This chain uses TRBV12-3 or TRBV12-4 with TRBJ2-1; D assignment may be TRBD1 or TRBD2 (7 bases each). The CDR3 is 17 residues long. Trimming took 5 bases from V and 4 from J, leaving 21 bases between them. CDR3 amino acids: CASSRGARDRTYNEQFF. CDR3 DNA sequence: TGTGCCAGCAGTCGGGGGGCTCGGGACAGAACATACAATGAGCAGTTCTTC.

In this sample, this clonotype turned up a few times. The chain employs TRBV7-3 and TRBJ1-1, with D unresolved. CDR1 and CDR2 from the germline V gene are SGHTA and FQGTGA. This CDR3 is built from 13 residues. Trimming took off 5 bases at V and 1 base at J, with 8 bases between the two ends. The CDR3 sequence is CASSHTANTEAFF. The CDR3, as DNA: TGTGCCAGCAGCCATACTGCGAACACTGAAGCTTTCTTT.

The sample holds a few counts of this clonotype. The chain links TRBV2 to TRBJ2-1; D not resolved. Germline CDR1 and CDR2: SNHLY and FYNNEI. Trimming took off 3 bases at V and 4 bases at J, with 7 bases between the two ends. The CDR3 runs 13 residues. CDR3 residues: CASSDFRYNEQFF. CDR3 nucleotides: TGTGCCAGCAGTGACTTTAGATACAATGAGCAGTTCTTC.

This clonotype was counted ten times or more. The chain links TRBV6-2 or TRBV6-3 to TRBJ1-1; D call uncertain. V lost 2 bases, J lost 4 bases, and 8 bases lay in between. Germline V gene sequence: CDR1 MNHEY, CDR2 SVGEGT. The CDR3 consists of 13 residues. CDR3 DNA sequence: TGTGCCAGCAGTTACGGAGCAGGCACTGAAGCTTTCTTT. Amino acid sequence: CASSYGAGTEAFF.

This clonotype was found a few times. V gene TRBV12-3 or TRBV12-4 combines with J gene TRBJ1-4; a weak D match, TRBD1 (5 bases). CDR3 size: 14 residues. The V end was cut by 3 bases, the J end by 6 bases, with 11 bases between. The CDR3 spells CASSLGRVDEKLFF. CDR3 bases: TGTGCCAGCAGTTTGGGCAGGGTCGATGAAAAACTGTTTTTT.

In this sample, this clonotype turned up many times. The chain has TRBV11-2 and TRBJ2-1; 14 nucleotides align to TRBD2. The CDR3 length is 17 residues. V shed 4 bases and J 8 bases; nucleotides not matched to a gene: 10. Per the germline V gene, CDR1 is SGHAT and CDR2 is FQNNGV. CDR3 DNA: TGTGCCAGCAGCTCGGGGACTAGCGGGGGCCCCTTCGATGAGCAGTTCTTC. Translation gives CASSSGTSGGPFDEQFF.

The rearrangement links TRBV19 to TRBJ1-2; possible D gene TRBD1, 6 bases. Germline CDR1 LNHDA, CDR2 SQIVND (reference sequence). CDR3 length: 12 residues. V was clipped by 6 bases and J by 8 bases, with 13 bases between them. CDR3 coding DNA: TGTGCCAGTAGCACCCGGACAGCAGGCTACACCTTC. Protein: CASSTRTAGYTF.

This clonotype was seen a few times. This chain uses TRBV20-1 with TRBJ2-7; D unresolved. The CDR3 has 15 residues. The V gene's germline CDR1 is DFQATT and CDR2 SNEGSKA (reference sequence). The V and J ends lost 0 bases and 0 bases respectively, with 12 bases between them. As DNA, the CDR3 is TGCAGTGCTAGAGATCAGCCGGTTCCCTCCTACGAGCAGTACTTC. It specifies CSARDQPVPSYEQYF.

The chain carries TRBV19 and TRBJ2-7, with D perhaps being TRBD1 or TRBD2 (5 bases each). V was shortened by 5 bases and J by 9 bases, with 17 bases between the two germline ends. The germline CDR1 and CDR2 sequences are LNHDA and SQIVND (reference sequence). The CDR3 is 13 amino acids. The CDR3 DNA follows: TGTGCCAGTAGTCCGGGACCGACCTGGGGGCAGTACTTC. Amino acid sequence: CASSPGPTWGQYF. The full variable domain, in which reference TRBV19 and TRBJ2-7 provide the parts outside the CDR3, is DGGITQSPKYLFRKEGQNVTLSCEQNLNHDAMYWYRQDPGQGLRLIYYSQIVNDFQKGDIAEGYSVSREKKESFPLTVTSAQKNPTAFYLCASSPGPTWGQYFGPGTRLTVT.

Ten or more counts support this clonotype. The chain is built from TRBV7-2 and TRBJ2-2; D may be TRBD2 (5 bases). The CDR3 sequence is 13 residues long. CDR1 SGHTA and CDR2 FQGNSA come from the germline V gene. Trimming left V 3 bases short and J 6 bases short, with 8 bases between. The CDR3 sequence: CASSLFSAGELFF. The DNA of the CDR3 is TGTGCCAGCAGCTTGTTTAGCGCCGGGGAGCTGTTTTTT.

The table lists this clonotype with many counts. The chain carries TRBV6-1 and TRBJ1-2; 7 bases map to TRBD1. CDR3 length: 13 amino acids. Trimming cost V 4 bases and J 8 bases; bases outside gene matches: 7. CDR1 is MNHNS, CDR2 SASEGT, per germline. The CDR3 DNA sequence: TGTGCCAGCAGTGGAACAGGGGCAGGGGGCTACACCTTC. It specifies CASSGTGAGGYTF.

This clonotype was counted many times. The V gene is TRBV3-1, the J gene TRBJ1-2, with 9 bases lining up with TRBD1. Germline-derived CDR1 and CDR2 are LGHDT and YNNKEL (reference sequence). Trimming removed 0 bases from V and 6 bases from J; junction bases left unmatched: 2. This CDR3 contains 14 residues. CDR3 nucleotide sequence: TGTGCCAGCAGCCAAGAACAGGGGGCAGATGGCTACACCTTC. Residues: CASSQEQGADGYTF.

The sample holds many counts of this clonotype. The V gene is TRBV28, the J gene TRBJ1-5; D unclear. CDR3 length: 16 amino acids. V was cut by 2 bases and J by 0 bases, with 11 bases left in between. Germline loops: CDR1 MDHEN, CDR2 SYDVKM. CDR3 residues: CASSLEASYSNQPQHF. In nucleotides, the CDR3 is TGTGCCAGCAGTTTAGAGGCCAGTTATAGCAATCAGCCCCAGCATTTT.